This TCR beta chain was obtained from a study of blood T cell repertoires in COVID-19. Looking at the study overall: Both acute and convalescent COVID-19 samples were obtained from the United States, Italy and Spain. From T cells, B-cell-depleted T cells, or PBMCs came the material, which was cDNA or gDNA.

How the authors handled the data: Amplification of reference gene primers was used by the study to estimate nucleated cell counts. Repertoires were generated with immunoSEQ multiplex PCR, while TCRdb's copy carries only in-frame clones and drops some. Clonal size and the V and J genes are those of that table, whereas D and trimming came from the DNA. The table records tens of thousands of clones, 85% to 90% of them present only once. Source material: peripheral blood. The sequence was obtained from a human donor with active COVID-19. The donor label of this sample is uncertain.

CDR3 residues: CASSDSSVNTEAFF. For the CDR3, the DNA is TGCGCCAGCAGCGACAGTTCAGTTAACACTGAAGCTTTCTTT. V usage is TRBV5-1 and J usage is TRBJ1-1; a possible D gene is TRBD1 (5 bases). This CDR3 contains 14 residues. Germline V gene data show CDR1 as SGHRS and CDR2 as YFSETQ. Deletions cut 4 bases from V and 2 bases from J, with 12 bases between.